What follows are 18 T cell receptor beta chains derived from one specimen sequenced in a study of T cell changes during pregnancy in multiple sclerosis. Some clones are missing from TCRdb's copy, which holds only in-frame ones; the method was immunoSEQ multiplex PCR. This table holds around 130,000 clones, under 95% found once. The sample was peripheral blood, taken before pregnancy. Source of these receptors: a female donor with multiple sclerosis, enrolled in a pregnancy study.

CDR3 in amino acids: CASRRDRAAYGYTF. The CDR3 nucleotides are TGTGCCAGCCGCCGGGACAGGGCGGCCTATGGCTACACCTTC. The V gene is TRBV19, the J gene TRBJ1-2; 9 positions agree with TRBD1. The germline gives CDR1 LNHDA, CDR2 SQIVND (reference sequence). CDR3 length: 14 residues. Trimming took 9 bases from V and 4 from J; bases not matched to a gene: 9.

V is TRBV18 and J is TRBJ1-5, with a weak D call TRBD1 (6 bases). The germline V gene encodes CDR1 KGHSH and CDR2 LQKENI. The CDR3 is 14 residues long. Between the trimmed V and J ends, which lost 6 bases and 6 bases, there was a span of 15 bases. CDR3 in amino acids: CASSTSGETQPQHF. The CDR3 DNA reads as TGTGCCAGCTCCACCTCAGGGGAGACTCAGCCCCAGCATTTT. The whole variable domain, filled in from reference TRBV18 and TRBJ1-5, reads NAGVMQNPRHLVRRRGQEARLRCSPMKGHSHVYWYRQLPEEGLKFMVYLQKENIIDESGMPKERFSAEFPKEGPSILRIQQVVRGDSAAYFCASSTSGETQPQHFGDGTRLSIL.

In DNA form, the CDR3 reads TGTGCCAGTAGTAGCCTCCGGGACAGGGGGCGTAGTGGCGGCTACACCTTC. Encoded protein: CASSSLRDRGRSGGYTF. This chain joins TRBV19 and TRBJ1-2; 12 bases agree with TRBD1. The CDR3 has 17 residues. Germline V lookup: CDR1 LNHDA, CDR2 SQIVND (reference sequence). The junction had 14 bases not matched to a gene; V was cut back by 4 bases and J by 8 bases.

J is TRBJ2-6 and V is TRBV11-2, with TRBD1 matching over 10 bases. CDR3 length equals 16 residues. The germline V gene encodes CDR1 SGHAT and CDR2 FQNNGV. V lost 5 bases to trimming and J lost 3 bases; unmatched junction nucleotides: 4. The CDR3 loop is CASSGDRGRGANVLTF. The DNA of the CDR3 is TGTGCCAGCAGCGGGGACAGGGGTCGTGGGGCCAACGTCCTGACTTTC.

This chain connects TRBV19 to TRBJ2-7; D is unresolved. The CDR3 has 16 residues. The V gene's germline CDR1 is LNHDA and CDR2 SQIVND (reference sequence). Between the trimmed V and J ends, which lost 5 bases and 3 bases, there was a span of 20 bases. In DNA, the CDR3 is TGTGCCAGTAGTTCCTCGACGGTAACTAAAATCTACGAGCAGTACTTC. Translated: CASSSSTVTKIYEQYF.

As DNA, the CDR3 is TGTGCCAGCCACGCGGAGGTCACGGCGGCTGAAGCTTTCTTT. It is translated as CASHAEVTAAEAFF. This chain connects TRBV6-5 to TRBJ1-1, with no clear D. V was trimmed by 8 bases and J by 6 bases, leaving 19 bases between them. Germline CDR1 MNHEY, CDR2 SVGAGI. CDR3 length: 14 amino acids.

This clone was found a few times. The V gene is TRBV19, the J gene TRBJ1-2; the D gene is possibly TRBD1 (6 bases). The CDR3 has 17 amino acids. Germline loops: CDR1 LNHDA, CDR2 SQIVND (reference sequence). Trimming took 7 bases from V and 4 from J, leaving 25 bases between them. CDR3 amino acids: CASIDQDEGESGYGYTF. The CDR3 DNA is TGTGCCAGTATCGATCAGGACGAGGGGGAGAGTGGCTATGGCTACACCTTC.

The rearrangement links TRBV5-4 to TRBJ2-1; D possibly corresponds to TRBD2 (7 bases). V was pared by 3 bases and J by 6 bases, with 31 bases between. The CDR3 length is 20 residues. Germline V gene data show CDR1 as SGHNT and CDR2 as YYREEE (reference sequence). CDR3 sequence (DNA): TGTGCCAGCAGCTCAAGGGGGGGAACCAGGCTGAGACTAGAGAGCAATGAGCAGTTCTTC. This gives the protein CASSSRGGTRLRLESNEQFF.

The chain has TRBV9 and TRBJ1-2, with D possibly matching TRBD1 (6 bases). CDR3 size: 14 residues. The germline V gene has CDR1 SGDLS and CDR2 YYNGEE. Trimming cost V 4 bases and J 4 bases, with 14 bases left between them. This CDR3 is CASSLQGLGYGYTF. DNA for the CDR3: TGTGCCAGCAGCTTACAGGGCCTCGGCTATGGCTACACCTTC.

CDR3 loop: CASSLLGGKGGYTF. For the CDR3, the DNA is TGTGCCAGCAGCTTGTTGGGGGGTAAGGGTGGCTACACCTTC. The V and J genes are TRBV5-5 and TRBJ1-2; D is perhaps TRBD1 (5 bases). CDR3 size: 14 residues. Trimming took 1 base from V and 7 from J, leaving 14 bases between them. The V gene's germline CDR1 is SGHKS and CDR2 YYEKEE (reference sequence).

This chain uses TRBV9 with TRBJ1-2; D not resolved. This CDR3 comprises 14 residues. Between the trimmed V and J ends, which lost 0 bases and 4 bases, there was a span of 10 bases. Germline lookup yields CDR1 SGDLS and CDR2 YYNGEE. CDR3 coding DNA: TGTGCCAGCAGCGTAGATCCAGGAGGCTATGGCTACACCTTC. It translates to CASSVDPGGYGYTF.

The CDR3 protein is CASSQEGRDYGYTF. The CDR3 DNA reads TGTGCCAGCAGCCAAGAGGGCAGGGACTATGGCTACACCTTC. The chain has TRBV4-2 and TRBJ1-2; TRBD1 might be the D (5 bases). This CDR3 has 14 residues. Trimming left V 0 bases short and J 3 bases short, with 8 bases between. The germline gives CDR1 LGHNA, CDR2 YNFKEQ.

The CDR3 reads CASSPRFDRSTDTQYF. CDR3 coding DNA: TGTGCCAGCAGTCCAAGGTTTGACAGGAGCACAGATACGCAGTATTTT. The rearrangement links TRBV27 to TRBJ2-3; possibly TRBD1 for D (6 bases). Germline V gene lookup returns CDR1 MNHEY and CDR2 SMNVEV (reference sequence). V was shortened by 5 bases and J by 0 bases, with 15 bases between the two germline ends. The CDR3 consists of 16 residues.

The genes are TRBV6-4 and TRBJ1-2; 9 bases match TRBD1. The trim removed 5 bases at V and 3 bases at J, leaving 10 bases unmatched. The CDR3 totals 16 residues. The germline V gene encodes CDR1 MRHNA and CDR2 SNTAGT. In DNA, the CDR3 is TGTGCCAGCAGTAAACCGGGACAGGGATGGTACTATGGCTACACCTTC. Amino acid sequence: CASSKPGQGWYYGYTF.

J is TRBJ2-2 and V is TRBV25-1; weak D call: TRBD1 (5 bases). CDR1 is MGHDK, CDR2 SYGVNS, per germline. The germline V and J ends were trimmed by 7 bases and 7 bases, with 19 bases remaining between them. The CDR3 extends over 15 amino acids. The CDR3 DNA follows: TGTGCCAGCATGGAAGCACAGGACCCTGGCGGGGAGCTGTTTTTT. The encoded protein is CASMEAQDPGGELFF.

This clone was seen only once. V gene TRBV5-1 combines with J gene TRBJ2-1; no reliable D call. Trimming stripped 1 base from V and 5 bases from J, with 7 bases between. The CDR3 consists of 13 residues. From germline, CDR1 is SGHRS and CDR2 YFSETQ. CDR3 amino acids: CASSLRPNNEQFF. The CDR3 DNA is TGCGCCAGCAGCTTGCGTCCTAACAATGAGCAGTTCTTC.

This clone showed up just once. V usage is TRBV6-1 and J usage is TRBJ1-1, with a possible D match to TRBD1 (5 bases). Germline-derived CDR1 and CDR2 are MNHNS and SASEGT. The CDR3 totals 11 residues. Trimming cost V 5 bases and J 7 bases, with 8 bases left between them. CDR3 DNA sequence: TGTGCCAGCAGTTACGACAGTGAAGCTTTCTTT. Its protein product is CASSYDSEAFF.

The V call is TRBV5-1, the J call TRBJ2-1, with D possibly TRBD1 on 6 matching bases. Germline assignment: CDR1 SGHRS and CDR2 YFSETQ. The CDR3 covers 15 residues. Trimming left V 4 bases short and J 9 bases short, with 20 bases between. CDR3 in amino acids: CASSHPGQSVREQFF. Written as DNA, the CDR3 is TGCGCCAGCAGCCATCCGGGACAATCCGTGCGTGAGCAGTTCTTC.